A single sample gave rise to the 31 T cell receptor beta chains below, sequenced in a study of shared clonotypes between healthy human individuals. Clones were read by immunoSEQ multiplex PCR, and TCRdb kept only the in-frame ones, dropping some. Altogether hundreds of thousands of clones are present, around 67% being singletons, with the ten largest covering around 1.6%. Sequenced material: memory CD4+ T cells sorted from blood. Sample subset: CD45RA-negative fraction. Receptors originate from a woman in her twenties or thirties in good health.

The chain uses TRBV6-5 and TRBJ2-1; 11 bases align to TRBD2. The CDR3 runs 16 residues. Trimming cost V 2 bases and J 6 bases; bases outside gene matches: 6. The germline gives CDR1 MNHEY, CDR2 SVGAGI. CDR3 sequence (DNA): TGTGCCAGCAGTTACAATAGCGGGAGGGAACCCAATGAGCAGTTCTTC. Amino acids: CASSYNSGREPNEQFF.

The rearrangement joins TRBV28 to TRBJ1-2; D might be TRBD1 (5 bases). The CDR3 is 11 amino acids. The V and J ends lost 5 bases and 8 bases respectively, with 9 bases between them. Germline lookup yields CDR1 MDHEN and CDR2 SYDVKM. The CDR3 sequence: CASSRQKGYTF. The CDR3 DNA reads as TGTGCCAGCAGTAGACAGAAAGGCTACACCTTC.

Details on this clone: At the DNA level, this CDR3 is encoded by other sequences in the same sample as well. CDR3 coding DNA: TGCAGCGTTGAAGCTCCTGGACAGGGGGCGCCTAGGGAGCAGTACTTC. It codes for CSVEAPGQGAPREQYF. This sequence joins TRBV29-1 and TRBJ2-7, with 11 bases that match TRBD1. V gave up 1 base and J gave up 7 bases; unmatched junction bases: 12. Germline CDR1 and CDR2: SQVTM and ANQGSEA. CDR3 length: 16 amino acids.

V usage is TRBV4-2 and J usage is TRBJ2-6; tentative D call: TRBD1 (6 bases). Trimming shortened V by 0 bases and J by 0 bases, and 12 bases separated the two germline ends. This CDR3 spans 18 amino acids. CDR1 LGHNA and CDR2 YNFKEQ come from the germline V gene. The CDR3 protein is CASSQEGWDNSGANVLTF. The CDR3 region has the DNA TGTGCCAGCAGCCAAGAAGGATGGGACAACTCTGGGGCCAACGTCCTGACTTTC.

A few counts support this clone. The chain carries TRBV10-3 and TRBJ1-1; D gene uncertain. Trimming removed 3 bases at V and 4 bases at J, with 15 bases between. Germline V gives CDR1 ENHRY, CDR2 SYGVKD. The CDR3 has 15 residues. In DNA form, the CDR3 reads TGTGCCATCAGTGACCCCGATCGAACTAGCACTGAAGCTTTCTTT. Amino acids: CAISDPDRTSTEAFF.

The chain joins TRBV2 to TRBJ2-7; possibly TRBD1 or TRBD2 for D (6 bases each). In germline, CDR1 is SNHLY, CDR2 FYNNEI. V gave up 6 bases and J gave up 2 bases, with 14 bases separating them. This CDR3 contains 14 residues. In nucleotides, the CDR3 is TGTGCCAGCAGCCTCGGGGGCGGGGCCTACGAGCAGTACTTC. Its translation: CASSLGGGAYEQYF.

The chain is built from TRBV10-1 and TRBJ2-7; TRBD1 agrees at 8 bases. The CDR3 covers 14 residues. Per the germline V gene, CDR1 is WNHNN and CDR2 is SYGVQD (reference sequence). J was trimmed by 1 base and V by 8 bases; bases with no gene match: 7. CDR3 protein: CASAGQGGSYEQYF. CDR3 nucleotides: TGCGCCAGCGCTGGACAGGGCGGGTCCTACGAGCAGTACTTC.

The V gene is TRBV25-1, the J gene TRBJ2-2; perhaps D is TRBD1 or TRBD2 (6 bases each). The CDR3 totals 18 residues. The V end was cut by 4 bases, the J end by 4 bases, with 22 bases between. Germline CDR1 reads MGHDK; CDR2 reads SYGVNS. This CDR3 is CASSGHPGASSGTGELFF. The CDR3 DNA reads TGTGCCAGCAGTGGACACCCGGGGGCTAGCTCGGGCACCGGGGAGCTGTTTTTT.

This chain uses TRBV30 with TRBJ1-2, with D possibly matching TRBD1 (5 bases). The CDR3 covers 13 residues. Germline V lookup: CDR1 GTSNPN, CDR2 SVGIG (reference sequence). V lost 3 bases and J 5 bases, leaving 13 bases between the germline ends. Here the CDR3 reads CAWSRALYYGYTF. CDR3 DNA: TGTGCCTGGAGCAGGGCCCTCTATTATGGCTACACCTTC.

The rearrangement uses TRBV28 and TRBJ2-1, with D possibly matching TRBD2 (6 bases). The V end was cut by 6 bases, the J end by 8 bases, with 20 bases between. The CDR3 consists of 15 residues. CDR1 is MDHEN and CDR2 is SYDVKM in the germline V gene. CDR3 DNA: TGTGCCAGCAGCCAGGTGTTAGGAGGGGACGATGAGCAGTTCTTC. Translation: CASSQVLGGDDEQFF.

With regard to this clone: Other DNA sequences in this sample translate to the same CDR3. CDR3 nucleotides: TGTGCCAGCAGCCAGGTCGGGGGAAATCAGCCCCAGCATTTT. It yields the protein CASSQVGGNQPQHF. The chain combines TRBV4-2 with TRBJ1-5; D might be TRBD1 (5 bases). Per the germline V gene, CDR1 is LGHNA and CDR2 is YNFKEQ. V lost 3 bases and J 4 bases, leaving 10 bases between the germline ends. CDR3 size: 14 residues.

This clone is a singleton in its sample. This chain's CDR3 is CASSDHPGAYEQYF. In DNA form, the CDR3 reads TGTGCCAGCAGTGACCATCCAGGAGCCTACGAGCAGTACTTC. The chain carries TRBV2 and TRBJ2-7; D gene unclear. The V gene's germline CDR1 is SNHLY and CDR2 FYNNEI. This CDR3 has 14 amino acids. V was clipped by 3 bases and J by 2 bases, with 11 bases between them.

In the case of this clone: Additional DNA sequences in this sample encode the identical CDR3. This sequence joins TRBV7-2 and TRBJ2-5; TRBD2 matches at 8 bases. The CDR3 runs to 15 residues. Germline-derived CDR1 and CDR2 are SGHTA and FQGNSA. Germline trimming cut 3 bases from V and 4 bases from J; bases unmatched to any gene: 7. The CDR3 region is CASSLGSGSRETQYF. In DNA, the CDR3 is TGTGCCAGCAGCTTGGGAAGCGGGAGTAGAGAGACCCAGTACTTC.

V is TRBV28 and J is TRBJ1-2; D ambiguous. V gave up 7 bases and J gave up 7 bases, with 16 bases separating them. The CDR3 has 13 amino acids. CDR1 is MDHEN and CDR2 is SYDVKM in the germline V gene. The CDR3 nucleotides read TGTGCCAGCACGGGGATCCCCCGGGCTGGCTACACCTTC. It translates to CASTGIPRAGYTF.

A single count supports this clone. V usage is TRBV5-5 and J usage is TRBJ1-5; D might be TRBD1 (5 bases). The CDR3 runs to 14 residues. Germline values: CDR1 SGHKS, CDR2 YYEKEE (reference sequence). V was trimmed by 0 bases and J by 7 bases, leaving 11 bases between them. The CDR3 DNA sequence: TGTGCCAGCAGCTTGGATCCAGGGAACCAGCCCCAGCATTTT. Protein: CASSLDPGNQPQHF. The variable domain in full, with the rest retrieved from reference TRBV5-5 and TRBJ1-5, is DAGVTQSPTHLIKTRGQQVTLRCSPISGHKSVSWYQQVLGQGPQFIFQYYEKEERGRGNFPDRFSARQFPNYSSELNVNALLLGDSALYLCASSLDPGNQPQHFGDGTRLSIL.

This clone was counted between two and nine times. The chain carries TRBV11-2 and TRBJ1-4; D is uncertain. The germline V gene encodes CDR1 SGHAT and CDR2 FQNNGV. The ends were cut back, 1 base at V and 7 bases at J, with 4 bases in the middle. This CDR3 spans 12 amino acids. The CDR3 reads CASSLAREKLFF. The DNA of the CDR3 is TGTGCCAGCAGCTTAGCCCGTGAAAAACTGTTTTTT.

V and J are TRBV19 and TRBJ2-7, with TRBD1 identical over 10 bases. The CDR3 is 15 residues long. The germline V gene encodes CDR1 LNHDA and CDR2 SQIVND (reference sequence). V lost 3 bases to trimming and J lost 5 bases; unmatched junction nucleotides: 7. This chain's CDR3 is CASSIGQGVFNEQYF. The CDR3, as DNA: TGTGCCAGTAGTATCGGACAGGGGGTGTTCAACGAGCAGTACTTC.

This chain uses TRBV10-3 with TRBJ1-1; D is uncertain. Trimming pared 0 bases from V and 6 bases from J, leaving 11 bases between. CDR1 ENHRY and CDR2 SYGVKD come from the germline V gene. The CDR3 length is 14 residues. CDR3 sequence (DNA): TGTGCCATCAGTGAGTCGACACCCCCATCTGAAGCTTTCTTT. Amino acid sequence: CAISESTPPSEAFF.

The rearrangement joins TRBV2 to TRBJ1-1; no definite D call. This CDR3 has 13 residues. V gave up 3 bases and J gave up 11 bases, with 16 bases separating them. Germline-derived CDR1 and CDR2 are SNHLY and FYNNEI. The CDR3 region is CASSENLWARAFF. The CDR3, as DNA: TGTGCCAGCAGTGAGAATTTATGGGCCCGGGCTTTCTTT. Drawing the rest from reference TRBV2 and TRBJ1-1, the complete variable domain is EPEVTQTPSHQVTQMGQEVILRCVPISNHLYFYWYRQILGQKVEFLVSFYNNEISEKSEIFDDQFSVERPDGSNFTLKIRSTKLEDSAMYFCASSENLWARAFFGQGTRLTVV.

CDR3 coding DNA: TGTGCCAGCAGCCCAATGTTAGCAAGGCCCTACGAGCAGTACTTC. Protein sequence: CASSPMLARPYEQYF. This chain connects TRBV7-8 to TRBJ2-7; D not resolved. V was clipped by 5 bases and J by 2 bases, with 16 bases between them. This CDR3 is built from 15 residues. The germline V gene has CDR1 SGHVS and CDR2 FQNEAQ.

This chain uses TRBV7-6 with TRBJ2-5; D uncertain. The V end lost 5 bases, the J end lost 4 bases, and 11 bases lay between the germline ends. Germline V CDR1 and CDR2: SGHVS, FNYEAQ. This CDR3 region has 13 residues. CDR3 bases: TGTGCCAGCAGCCGCCAGGTTGCAGAGACCCAGTACTTC. The encoded protein is CASSRQVAETQYF.

This chain joins TRBV6-5 and TRBJ1-4; D call uncertain. Germline V gives CDR1 MNHEY, CDR2 SVGAGI. The CDR3 is 13 residues long. Trimming left V 2 bases short and J 7 bases short, with 8 bases between. CDR3 nucleotide sequence: TGTGCCAGCAGTTACAGGGCGGGTGAAAAACTGTTTTTT. Translation gives CASSYRAGEKLFF.

For this clone: At the DNA level, this CDR3 is encoded by other sequences in the same sample as well. The chain has TRBV28 and TRBJ1-3; D is uncertain. Looked up from germline, CDR1 is MDHEN and CDR2 is SYDVKM. CDR3 length: 12 amino acids. Trimming left V 6 bases short and J 4 bases short, with 7 bases between. As DNA, the CDR3 is TGTGCCAGCAGCAGCGCGGGAAACACCATATATTTT. Amino acids: CASSSAGNTIYF.

This clone was recorded once. The V and J genes are TRBV2 and TRBJ1-5; the match to TRBD1 covers 7 bases. CDR1 is SNHLY and CDR2 is FYNNEI in the germline V gene. V dropped 2 bases and J dropped 4; count of bases not matched to a gene: 5. The CDR3 covers 15 residues. The CDR3 spells CASSESAGGNQPQHF. The CDR3 DNA follows: TGTGCCAGCAGTGAATCGGCAGGGGGGAATCAGCCCCAGCATTTT.

This chain links TRBV10-1 with TRBJ2-7, with a tentative D call TRBD1 (6 bases). The CDR3 is 12 amino acids. Germline CDR1 reads WNHNN; CDR2 reads SYGVQD (reference sequence). V lost 8 bases and J lost 6, with 14 bases in between. CDR3 bases: TGCGCCAGCCGGACAGAGTGGGGCGAGCAGTACTTC. Its protein is CASRTEWGEQYF.

The chain has TRBV7-9 and TRBJ2-7; the D is unclear. V lost 5 bases and J 6 bases, leaving 23 bases between the germline ends. The V gene's germline CDR1 is SEHNR and CDR2 FQNEAQ (reference sequence). The CDR3 is made up of 16 amino acids. Here the CDR3 reads CASSPTSGPQGLEQYF. The CDR3 DNA reads TGTGCCAGCAGCCCAACTTCCGGGCCCCAAGGGCTCGAGCAGTACTTC. Full variable domain (remainder filled in from reference TRBV7-9 and TRBJ2-7): DTGVSQNPRHKITKRGQNVTFRCDPISEHNRLYWYRQTLGQGPEFLTYFQNEAQLEKSRLLSDRFSAERPKGSFSTLEIQRTEQGDSAMYLCASSPTSGPQGLEQYFGPGTRLTVT.

The chain recombines TRBV2 with TRBJ2-7, with D unclear. CDR1 is SNHLY and CDR2 is FYNNEI in the germline V gene. The CDR3 has 13 amino acids. Trimming stripped 2 bases from V and 0 bases from J, with 5 bases between. CDR3 nucleotide sequence: TGTGCCAGCAGTGAACAGCTCTCCTACGAGCAGTACTTC. Its translation: CASSEQLSYEQYF. The entire variable domain, with the rest obtained from reference TRBV2 and TRBJ2-7, is as follows: EPEVTQTPSHQVTQMGQEVILRCVPISNHLYFYWYRQILGQKVEFLVSFYNNEISEKSEIFDDQFSVERPDGSNFTLKIRSTKLEDSAMYFCASSEQLSYEQYFGPGTRLTVT.

The chain is built from TRBV28 and TRBJ2-5; 8 bases map to TRBD2. Germline V gene sequence: CDR1 MDHEN, CDR2 SYDVKM. V shed 5 bases, J shed 3 bases, and the junction held 8 bases outside the gene matches. This CDR3 contains 15 residues. The CDR3 bases are TGTGCCAGCAGTCCCCAAGCGGGAGTGAAAGAGACCCAGTACTTC. This sequence encodes CASSPQAGVKETQYF.

This clone has a count of ten or more. V usage is TRBV6-5 and J usage is TRBJ1-2, with TRBD1 matching over 9 bases. Germline V gene lookup returns CDR1 MNHEY and CDR2 SVGAGI. Trimming removed 5 bases from V and 8 bases from J; junction bases left unmatched: 9. This CDR3 region has 14 residues. CDR3 residues: CASSTGQGREGYTF. The CDR3 coding sequence is TGTGCCAGCAGTACGGGACAGGGAAGGGAGGGCTACACCTTC.

This clone was observed a handful of times. The rearrangement links TRBV15 to TRBJ1-3; the D is unclear. V lost 0 bases, J lost 4 bases, and 13 bases lay in between. Germline V gene sequence: CDR1 LNHNV, CDR2 YYDKDF (reference sequence). The CDR3 has 16 amino acids. CDR3 nucleotide sequence: TGTGCCACCAGCAGAGATCTAGAGGCAAGGGGAAACACCATATATTTT. Translation gives CATSRDLEARGNTIYF.

This clone turned up a few times. The rearrangement uses TRBV7-9 and TRBJ2-7; D is uncertain. Deletions cut 5 bases from V and 3 bases from J, with 11 bases between. The CDR3 consists of 13 residues. Germline CDR1 and CDR2: SEHNR and FQNEAQ (reference sequence). CDR3 sequence (DNA): TGTGCCAGCAGCCGTTTTGCCCTCTACGAGCAGTACTTC. Its protein is CASSRFALYEQYF.